These 21 T cell receptor beta chains originate from one sample sequenced in a study of T-cell reconstitution after alpha-beta-depleted transplantation in children. For TCRbeta, the library was prepared with unique molecular identifiers. TCRdb re-called the PCR reads with MiXCR, one entry per CDR3 protein. The table has nearly 550,000 distinct CDR3 sequences, 15% to 20% seen once. The source material was PBMCs from the stem cell graft donor, sampled from the stem cell graft. The receptors shown here come from a human donor who donated a stem cell graft to a child with acute lymphoblastic leukemia.

At least ten counts were recorded for this clonotype. The V call is TRBV7-9, the J call TRBJ1-1; D unresolved. Between the trimmed V and J ends, which lost 3 bases and 1 base, there was a span of 3 bases. This CDR3 contains 12 residues. The germline V gene encodes CDR1 SEHNR and CDR2 FQNEAQ (reference sequence). The CDR3 DNA reads TGTGCCAGCAGCTTCTCGAACACTGAAGCTTTCTTT. It yields the protein CASSFSNTEAFF.

In its sample, this clonotype was seen a few times. The V gene is TRBV7-9, the J gene TRBJ2-2, with a tentative D call TRBD1 (5 bases). The CDR3 is 14 amino acids. Germline values: CDR1 SEHNR, CDR2 FQNEAQ (reference sequence). V shed 5 bases and J shed 4 bases, with 11 bases lying between them. CDR3 sequence (DNA): TGTGCCAGCAGCCATACAGGATTCACCGGGGAGCTGTTTTTT. Translated, it gives CASSHTGFTGELFF.

This clonotype was recorded a few times. The chain uses TRBV12-3 or TRBV12-4 and TRBJ2-5, with 7 nucleotides matching TRBD1. The length of the CDR3 is 16 residues. After removal of 0 bases from V and 5 bases from J, the junction contained 9 bases not matched to a gene. The CDR3 spells CASSLALTGVDETQYF. The CDR3 region has the DNA TGTGCCAGCAGTTTAGCCCTAACAGGGGTGGACGAGACCCAGTACTTC.

This clonotype was observed a few times. This chain joins TRBV4-1 and TRBJ1-6; D gene ambiguous. Germline values: CDR1 MGHRA, CDR2 YSYEKL. The CDR3 covers 13 residues. The V gene lost 0 bases and the J gene lost 10 bases, with 7 bases spanning the gap. CDR3 loop: CASSQERVSPLHF. The CDR3 DNA sequence: TGCGCCAGCAGCCAAGAAAGGGTATCACCCCTCCACTTT.

This clonotype was counted a few times. The rearrangement links TRBV3-1 to TRBJ2-5; 11 bases are shared with TRBD2. Germline loops: CDR1 LGHDT, CDR2 YNNKEL (reference sequence). V lost 1 base to trimming and J lost 5 bases; unmatched junction nucleotides: 9. This CDR3 spans 17 amino acids. The CDR3 loop is CASSQVLAGDLGETQYF. CDR3 in DNA: TGTGCCAGCAGCCAAGTACTAGCGGGAGATCTCGGGGAGACCCAGTACTTC.

This clonotype was seen more than once but under ten times. This chain connects TRBV13 to TRBJ2-4; perhaps TRBD2 as D (6 bases). V shed 3 bases and J shed 1 base, with 13 bases lying between them. This CDR3 is 16 amino acids long. Germline CDR1 and CDR2: PRHDT and FYEKMQ (reference sequence). CDR3 sequence: CASSFGSGLAKNIQYF. As DNA, the CDR3 is TGTGCCAGCAGCTTTGGTAGCGGACTTGCCAAAAACATTCAGTACTTC.

The chain is built from TRBV7-9 and TRBJ2-7, with 11 bases that match TRBD2. The CDR3 extends over 15 amino acids. The ends lost 5 bases at V and 3 bases at J; junction bases unmatched: 6. Germline CDR1 is SEHNR and CDR2 is FQNEAQ (reference sequence). The CDR3 DNA is TGTGCCAGCAGCGACGGACTAGCGGGTTACTACGAGCAGTACTTC. Translated: CASSDGLAGYYEQYF.

The chain joins TRBV7-9 to TRBJ1-6; TRBD1 aligns across 8 bases. Germline V gives CDR1 SEHNR, CDR2 FQNEAQ (reference sequence). The ends lost 3 bases at V and 5 bases at J; junction bases unmatched: 3. The CDR3 has 15 amino acids. This CDR3 reads CASSFNRGDNSPLHF. The CDR3 nucleotides are TGTGCCAGCAGCTTCAACAGGGGGGATAATTCACCCCTCCACTTT.

This clonotype has just a few counts. The gene calls are TRBV5-1 and TRBJ2-1; D remains ambiguous. Germline CDR1 reads SGHRS; CDR2 reads YFSETQ. Trimming took 4 bases from V and 8 from J, leaving 7 bases between them. The CDR3 consists of 11 residues. CDR3 in DNA: TGCGCCAGCAGCCTGAAGGATGAGCAGTTCTTC. This encodes CASSLKDEQFF.

This clonotype was counted only a few times. This rearrangement joins TRBV12-3 or TRBV12-4 to TRBJ2-5; 12 positions match TRBD2. V lost 4 bases, J lost 4 bases, and 7 bases stayed unmatched. The CDR3 is made up of 16 amino acids. CDR3 loop: CASSYLGLAGPETQYF. DNA of the CDR3: TGTGCCAGCAGTTATTTAGGACTAGCGGGACCAGAGACCCAGTACTTC.

This clonotype was observed a few times. V is TRBV10-3 and J is TRBJ2-7, with 11 bases matching TRBD2. The length of the CDR3 is 16 residues. Per the germline V gene, CDR1 is ENHRY and CDR2 is SYGVKD. The trim removed 4 bases at V and 6 bases at J, leaving 11 bases unmatched. The CDR3 sequence: CAISATSGSVGCEQYF. The DNA of the CDR3 is TGTGCCATCAGTGCTACTAGCGGGAGTGTCGGATGCGAGCAGTACTTC.

This clonotype has a handful of counts. This chain joins TRBV5-6 and TRBJ2-5; D is undetermined. V was shortened by 0 bases and J by 1 base, with 7 bases between the two germline ends. Germline V CDR1 and CDR2: SGHDT, YYEEEE. The CDR3 runs 14 residues. This CDR3 is CASSLVGTQETQYF. CDR3 bases: TGTGCCAGCAGCTTGGTGGGCACCCAAGAGACCCAGTACTTC.

The V and J genes are TRBV5-5 and TRBJ2-2; possible D gene TRBD2, 6 bases. V was pared by 2 bases and J by 4 bases, with 15 bases between. CDR1 and CDR2 (germline): SGHKS, YYEKEE (reference sequence). This CDR3 has 16 amino acids. The CDR3 DNA is TGTGCCAGCAGCTTAAACGACGGACTACTCACCGGGGAGCTGTTTTTT. This codes for CASSLNDGLLTGELFF.

This clonotype has more than one count but fewer than ten. This rearrangement joins TRBV7-9 to TRBJ1-4; the D is unclear. CDR3 length: 16 residues. V dropped 6 bases and J dropped 0 bases, with 14 bases sitting between them. Germline V gives CDR1 SEHNR, CDR2 FQNEAQ (reference sequence). The CDR3: CASSGRRVATNEKLFF. For the CDR3, the DNA is TGTGCCAGCAGTGGGAGGCGAGTTGCAACTAATGAAAAACTGTTTTTT.

The V call is TRBV7-6, the J call TRBJ2-1, with 7 bases aligning to TRBD2. Per the germline V gene, CDR1 is SGHVS and CDR2 is FNYEAQ. The CDR3 loop spans 13 amino acids. Trimming cost V 1 base and J 9 bases; bases outside gene matches: 3. The CDR3 DNA reads TGTGCCAGCAGCTTAGGAGGGAGGGCTGAGCAGTTCTTC. Its translation is CASSLGGRAEQFF.

This clonotype was counted between two and nine times. The V call is TRBV19, the J call TRBJ2-7; 7 bases are shared with TRBD2. CDR3 length: 15 amino acids. Trimming cost V 3 bases and J 0 bases; bases outside gene matches: 5. The germline V gene encodes CDR1 LNHDA and CDR2 SQIVND (reference sequence). The CDR3 spells CASSMAGEGSYEQYF. The CDR3 bases are TGTGCCAGTAGTATGGCGGGAGAGGGCTCCTACGAGCAGTACTTC.

In its sample, this clonotype was seen a few times. The V call is TRBV2, the J call TRBJ2-7; 7 bases are a match to TRBD1. CDR1 is SNHLY, CDR2 FYNNEI, per germline. With 5 bases clipped from V and 6 bases from J, the junction kept 7 bases outside the gene matches. This CDR3 comprises 13 residues. The CDR3 DNA follows: TGTGCCAGCAGTCACTCGACAGGGAGCGAGCAGTACTTC. Its protein is CASSHSTGSEQYF.

Only a few counts were recorded for this clonotype. The chain joins TRBV7-9 to TRBJ2-1; D gene unclear. With 1 base removed from V and 8 bases from J, the gap between germline ends came to 18 bases. The CDR3 length is 16 residues. The germline gives CDR1 SEHNR, CDR2 FQNEAQ (reference sequence). The CDR3 reads CASSLVPEYVFHEQFF. CDR3 nucleotides: TGTGCCAGCAGCTTAGTACCGGAGTATGTATTCCATGAGCAGTTCTTC. Full variable domain (rest looked up from reference TRBV7-9 and TRBJ2-1): DTGVSQNPRHKITKRGQNVTFRCDPISEHNRLYWYRQTLGQGPEFLTYFQNEAQLEKSRLLSDRFSAERPKGSFSTLEIQRTEQGDSAMYLCASSLVPEYVFHEQFFGPGTRLTVL.

This clonotype appeared a few times. The rearrangement uses TRBV10-3 and TRBJ1-2; D gene uncertain. This CDR3 comprises 15 residues. Per the germline V gene, CDR1 is ENHRY and CDR2 is SYGVKD. The V gene lost 2 bases and the J gene lost 2 bases, with 12 bases spanning the gap. This CDR3 is CAISETGEVNYGYTF. CDR3 coding DNA: TGTGCCATCAGTGAGACCGGGGAAGTAAACTATGGCTACACCTTC.

The chain links TRBV5-6 to TRBJ2-1; 7 bases align to TRBD2. V trimming: 0 bases; J trimming: 4 bases; junction bases outside the gene matches: 7. This CDR3 comprises 16 residues. Germline CDR1 is SGHDT and CDR2 is YYEEEE. The CDR3 nucleotides read TGTGCCAGCAGCTTGGCGGTGGGAGGGCCTTACAATGAGCAGTTCTTC. Protein: CASSLAVGGPYNEQFF.

This clonotype was counted only a few times. This chain links TRBV5-5 with TRBJ2-7, with 11 positions matching TRBD2. The V and J ends lost 0 bases and 1 base, in that order; junction bases with no gene match: 6. CDR1 and CDR2 (germline): SGHKS, YYEKEE (reference sequence). The CDR3 length is 17 residues. The CDR3 here is CASSLVPLAGGSYEQYF. The CDR3 bases are TGTGCCAGCAGCTTGGTTCCCCTAGCGGGAGGATCCTACGAGCAGTACTTC.